The 9 T cell receptor beta chains presented below share a single source sample, sequenced in a study of cytomegalovirus exposure and HLA in healthy donors. PCR employed 60 Vbeta and 13 Jbeta primers. Profiling relied on immunoSEQ multiplex PCR, and the TCRdb table lists in-frame clones only, not all of them. The repertoire has under 200,000 clones, about 81% of them found once; the top ten carry 2.5% to 3.5%. The source material was PBMCs. These receptors were collected from a woman aged 45-60 years in good health and CMV-seropositive.

The chain recombines TRBV19 with TRBJ2-3; 11 bases agree with TRBD2. Germline trimming cut 5 bases from V and 4 bases from J; bases unmatched to any gene: 2. Germline V gives CDR1 LNHDA, CDR2 SQIVND (reference sequence). This CDR3 spans 14 amino acids. As DNA, the CDR3 is TGTGCCAGTAGTCTTAGCGGGGGGGCAGATACGCAGTATTTT. It codes for CASSLSGGADTQYF.

CDR3 sequence reads: CASSFRTGWDTEAFF. CDR3 DNA sequence: TGTGCCAGCAGCTTCCGGACAGGATGGGACACTGAAGCTTTCTTT. The chain uses TRBV7-8 and TRBJ1-1; 7 bases line up with TRBD1. The ends lost 3 bases at V and 3 bases at J; junction bases unmatched: 7. Germline V gives CDR1 SGHVS, CDR2 FQNEAQ. The CDR3 loop spans 15 amino acids.

This chain uses TRBV6-6 with TRBJ2-5, with a possible D match to TRBD2 (5 bases). CDR1 MNHNY and CDR2 SVGAGI come from the germline V gene (reference sequence). Trimming took 6 bases from V and 3 from J, leaving 5 bases between them. This CDR3 spans 11 amino acids. Written as DNA, the CDR3 is TGTGCCAGCAGCGGGAAAGAGACCCAGTACTTC. Encoded protein: CASSGKETQYF.

The chain links TRBV7-9 to TRBJ2-3, with 14 bases matching TRBD2. Germline assignment: CDR1 SEHNR and CDR2 FQNEAQ (reference sequence). This CDR3 region has 16 residues. Losses at the gene ends were 4 bases for V and 4 bases for J; bases not matched to a gene: 4. CDR3 nucleotides: TGTGCCAGCAGCTCTGGACTAGCGGGGGGTGCAGATACGCAGTATTTT. It encodes CASSSGLAGGADTQYF.

CDR3 region: CASSLRTGRLNTGELFF. DNA for the CDR3: TGCGCCAGCAGCCTCCGGACAGGCCGACTGAACACCGGGGAGCTGTTTTTT. J is TRBJ2-2 and V is TRBV5-1; 7 positions match TRBD1. The CDR3 covers 17 residues. Losses at the gene ends were 4 bases for V and 1 base for J; bases not matched to a gene: 10. The germline V gene has CDR1 SGHRS and CDR2 YFSETQ.

The chain employs TRBV18 and TRBJ2-7, with 8 bases matching TRBD2. Losses at the gene ends were 6 bases for V and 4 bases for J; bases not matched to a gene: 14. Germline CDR1 and CDR2: KGHSH and LQKENI. This CDR3 comprises 16 residues. The CDR3 sequence: CASSPRGGRNGYEQYF. The CDR3, as DNA: TGTGCCAGCTCCCCCCGCGGGGGGCGCAATGGGTACGAGCAGTACTTC. The whole variable domain, filled in from reference TRBV18 and TRBJ2-7, reads NAGVMQNPRHLVRRRGQEARLRCSPMKGHSHVYWYRQLPEEGLKFMVYLQKENIIDESGMPKERFSAEFPKEGPSILRIQQVVRGDSAAYFCASSPRGGRNGYEQYFGPGTRLTVT.

This clone was found a few times. This rearrangement joins TRBV7-9 to TRBJ2-5, with D possibly TRBD1 on 6 matching bases. V was clipped by 2 bases and J by 5 bases, with 6 bases between them. Germline CDR1 and CDR2: SEHNR and FQNEAQ (reference sequence). The CDR3 is 12 amino acids. The CDR3 protein is CASSLQGETQYF. CDR3 bases: TGTGCCAGCAGCTTACAGGGGGAGACCCAGTACTTC.

V and J are TRBV4-1 and TRBJ2-1; possible D gene TRBD2, 6 bases. The germline gives CDR1 MGHRA, CDR2 YSYEKL. The CDR3 consists of 14 residues. Trimming stripped 4 bases from V and 5 bases from J, with 12 bases between. The CDR3 region has the DNA TGCGCCAGCAGCCGAGGGACTGCCCACAATGAGCAGTTCTTC. This sequence encodes CASSRGTAHNEQFF.

J is TRBJ2-3 and V is TRBV11-2; 8 bases agree with TRBD2. This CDR3 region has 16 residues. Looked up from germline, CDR1 is SGHAT and CDR2 is FQNNGV. The ends lost 5 bases at V and 2 bases at J; junction bases unmatched: 9. This CDR3 is CASSLQLAELTDTQYF. As DNA, the CDR3 is TGTGCCAGCAGCCTCCAACTAGCGGAGCTCACAGATACGCAGTATTTT.